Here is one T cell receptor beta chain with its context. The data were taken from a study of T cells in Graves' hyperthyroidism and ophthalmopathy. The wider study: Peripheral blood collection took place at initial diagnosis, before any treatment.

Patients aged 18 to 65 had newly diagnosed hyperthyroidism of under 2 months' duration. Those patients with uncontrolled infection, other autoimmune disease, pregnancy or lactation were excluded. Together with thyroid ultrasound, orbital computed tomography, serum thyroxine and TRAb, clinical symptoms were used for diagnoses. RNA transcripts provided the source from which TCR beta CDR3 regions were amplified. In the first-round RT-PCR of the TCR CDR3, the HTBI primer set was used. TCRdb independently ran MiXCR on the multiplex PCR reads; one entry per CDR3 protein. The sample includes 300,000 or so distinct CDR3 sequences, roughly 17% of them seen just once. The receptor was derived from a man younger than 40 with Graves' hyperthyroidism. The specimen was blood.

CDR3 sequence reads: CSAPEPLLNSPLHF. The DNA of the CDR3 is TGCAGTGCTCCGGAGCCCTTACTAAATTCACCCCTCCACTTT. The gene calls are TRBV20-1 and TRBJ1-6, with unresolved D. CDR3 length: 14 residues. CDR1 is DFQATT and CDR2 is SNEGSKA in the germline V gene (reference sequence). With 5 bases removed from V and 7 bases from J, the gap between germline ends came to 15 bases.